These 30 T cell receptor beta chains were sequenced from one sample in a study of tumor-infiltrating lymphocytes in primary liver carcinoma. The authors took blood RNA from unsorted whole blood and also extracted germline DNA. Researchers generated TCR beta cDNA from about 0.5 ug of total RNA, relying on a constant-region primer. Each TCR beta library was derived from three nested multiplex PCR rounds that employed slightly modified ARM-PCR. The opening two PCR rounds, about 11 cycles each, paired TRBV1-TRBV30 forward primers with a C-beta reverse primer. TCRdb reprocessed the multiplex PCR reads via MiXCR and lists one record per CDR3 protein. The sample records 300,000 to 350,000 distinct CDR3 sequences, about two thirds being singletons. The material sequenced was peripheral blood. These TCRs come from a man aged 35 to 55 with primary liver carcinoma and hepatitis B virus infection.

The chain links TRBV6-1 to TRBJ2-3; 11 positions match TRBD2. The V gene end was trimmed by 7 bases and the J gene end by 4 bases; junction bases not matched to a gene: 7. The CDR3 spans 15 residues. Germline lookup yields CDR1 MNHNS and CDR2 SASEGT. The CDR3 protein is CASMIAGGRADTQYF. The DNA for the CDR3 is TGTGCCAGCATGATAGCGGGAGGGCGCGCAGATACGCAGTATTTT.

The chain recombines TRBV7-8 with TRBJ2-7; 8 bases align to TRBD2. Germline CDR1 is SGHVS and CDR2 is FQNEAQ. The J segment lost 9 bases and the V segment lost 5 bases, leaving 12 bases of the junction unmatched. The CDR3 spans 14 residues. The CDR3 DNA follows: TGTGCCAGCAGCCCTTCACCGGGAGGGTGCGGGCAGTACTTC. The encoded protein is CASSPSPGGCGQYF.

About this clonotype: An end of the junction does not agree with germline; a read error may underlie this. The J gene is TRBJ2-7, the V gene TRBV6-2 or TRBV6-3, with D possibly matching TRBD2 (6 bases). The CDR3 totals 17 residues. CDR1 is MNHEY and CDR2 is SVGEGT in the germline V gene. The CDR3 coding sequence is TGTGCCAGCAGTCGCCCCGCTAGCGTGAGGGCCAGCTACGAGCAATACTTC. This encodes CASSRPASVRASYEQYF.

This clonotype was picked up many times. The chain couples TRBV11-2 to TRBJ1-1; TRBD1 might be the D (5 bases). Germline V CDR1 and CDR2: SGHAT, FQNNGV. V was shortened by 5 bases and J by 10 bases, with 14 bases between the two germline ends. There are 12 residues in the CDR3. CDR3 amino acids: CASSPRGRGAFF. CDR3 nucleotide sequence: TGTGCCAGCAGCCCCCGGGGACGAGGAGCTTTCTTT.

As to this clonotype: The germline gene is not matched at one end of the junction; a read error may be the cause. V gene TRBV6-5 combines with J gene TRBJ1-1, with D possibly matching TRBD1 (6 bases). CDR3 size: 15 residues. Germline V gene sequence: CDR1 MNHEY, CDR2 SVGAGI. Written as DNA, the CDR3 is TGTGCCTGCAGCCCCAGGGGCGGGCTGAACATTGAAGCTTTCTTT. Translating it yields CACSPRGGLNIEAFF.

Notes on this clonotype: An end of the junction does not agree with germline; a read error may underlie this. The chain has TRBV10-2 and TRBJ2-1, with 11 bases that match TRBD2. There are 18 residues in the CDR3. The germline gives CDR1 WSHSY, CDR2 SAAADI. The CDR3 nucleotides read TGCACCAGCAGTGACCCGGGACTAGCGGCGAGCTCCTACAATGAGCAGTTCTTC. The encoded protein is CTSSDPGLAASSYNEQFF.

With regard to this clonotype: A read error is possible here, since a much larger clone lies one base away. This chain links TRBV6-6 with TRBJ2-5, with D perhaps assigned TRBD1 or TRBD2 (5 bases each). Trimming shortened V by 0 bases and J by 5 bases, and 16 bases separated the two germline ends. The CDR3 contains 16 residues. The germline V gene has CDR1 MNHNY and CDR2 SVGAGI (reference sequence). The CDR3 nucleotides read TGTGCCAGCAGTTACTCAGGGCAGGGACGGCGTGAGACCCAGTACTTC. It yields the protein CASSYSGQGRRETQYF.

In regard to this clonotype: A much larger clone lies one base from this, so it may be a read error. J is TRBJ2-1 and V is TRBV4-3; D not resolved. In germline, CDR1 is LGHNA, CDR2 YSLEER. CDR3 length equals 11 residues. In DNA form, the CDR3 reads TGCGCCAGCAGCCAATACAATGATCAGTTCTTC. Its protein product is CASSQYNDQFF.

In the case of this clonotype: This may be a read error: a much more frequent sequence differs by one nucleotide. The CDR3 DNA sequence: TGTGCCAGCAGCAGGACTAGCGGGCGGGCCGGGGAGCTGTTTTTT. Translation gives CASSRTSGRAGELFF. This chain joins TRBV12-3 or TRBV12-4 and TRBJ2-2; the match to TRBD2 covers 11 bases. V was clipped by 6 bases and J by 6 bases; unmatched bases: 6. CDR3 length equals 15 residues.

This clonotype was counted between two and nine times. A much more abundant neighbour one base away suggests this may be a read error. The V call is TRBV12-3 or TRBV12-4, the J call TRBJ2-7, with D tentatively TRBD2 (6 bases). The CDR3 runs 14 residues. CDR3 sequence (DNA): TGTGTCAGCAGTTGGGGGGACGTCCCCTACGAGCAGTACTTC. Amino acid sequence: CVSSWGDVPYEQYF.

V gene TRBV2 combines with J gene TRBJ2-7; possibly TRBD1 for D (6 bases). Germline CDR1 and CDR2: SNHLY and FYNNEI. Trimming pared 4 bases from V and 4 bases from J, leaving 17 bases between. The CDR3 runs 15 residues. For the CDR3, the DNA is TGTGCCAGCAGTGTCGAACAGGGTCTGAGATACGAGCAGTACTTC. Protein product: CASSVEQGLRYEQYF.

Concerning this clonotype itself: This may be a read error, as it is one base from a much larger clone. The V call is TRBV4-1, the J call TRBJ2-7, with 7 bases identical to TRBD1. CDR3 length equals 16 residues. Germline V CDR1 and CDR2: MGHRA, YSYEKL. With 4 bases clipped from V and 3 bases from J, the junction kept 12 bases outside the gene matches. CDR3 DNA sequence: TGCGCCAGCAGCCCCACCTCCGGGCAGGGGGTCTACGAGCAGTACTTC. This gives the protein CASSPTSGQGVYEQYF.

Points on this clonotype: The conserved closing phenylalanine or tryptophan is absent in this CDR3, likely reflecting a read error. The chain employs TRBV11-2 and TRBJ2-1, with 10 bases identical to TRBD2. Germline-derived CDR1 and CDR2 are SGHAT and FQNNGV. The V segment lost 2 bases and the J segment 7 bases; nucleotides outside the gene matches: 11. The CDR3 has 17 residues. This CDR3 is CASSLSLAGVEVNEQFL. CDR3 in DNA: TGTGCCAGCAGCTTATCCCTAGCGGGAGTAGAGGTGAATGAGCAGTTCTTA.

The chain uses TRBV29-1 and TRBJ2-7; TRBD2 might be the D (7 bases). Germline values: CDR1 SQVTM, CDR2 ANQGSEA. There are 14 residues in the CDR3. Trimming took off 4 bases at V and 5 bases at J, with 18 bases between the two ends. The CDR3 DNA follows: TGCAGCGTTGGGGGAGGGGGGGCGCTCGACGAGCAGTACTTC. Its protein product is CSVGGGGALDEQYF.

In regard to this clonotype: The final CDR3 position lacks the conserved phenylalanine or tryptophan, pointing to a likely read error. This chain's CDR3 is CASSLTDPGGNSYEQYL. Here the CDR3 DNA reads TGTGCCAGCAGCTTGACTGATCCGGGGGGGAACTCCTACGAGCAGTACTTA. V and J are TRBV11-2 and TRBJ2-7; TRBD2 matches 8 bases. Trimming removed 3 bases from V and 0 bases from J; junction bases left unmatched: 10. CDR3 size: 17 residues. Germline-derived CDR1 and CDR2 are SGHAT and FQNNGV.

Turning to this clonotype: The junction departs from germline at one end; a sequencing error may be responsible. The V and J genes are TRBV11-2 and TRBJ2-3; D not resolved. The CDR3 totals 15 residues. The germline V gene encodes CDR1 SGHAT and CDR2 FQNNGV. CDR3 nucleotide sequence: TGTGGCAGCAGCTTTCTCTCAGCTAACACAGATACGCAGTATTTT. This encodes CGSSFLSANTDTQYF.

The V and J genes are TRBV6-2 or TRBV6-3 and TRBJ2-7; D remains ambiguous. There are 12 residues in the CDR3. Germline values: CDR1 MNHEY, CDR2 SVGEGT. In DNA form, the CDR3 reads TGTGGAAGCAGTTATTACTCCTACGAGCAGTACTTC. Its translation is CGSSYYSYEQYF.

This clonotype has ten or more counts. The V gene is TRBV5-6, the J gene TRBJ2-7, with 16 bases that match TRBD2. Germline V lookup: CDR1 SGHDT, CDR2 YYEEEE. The CDR3 is 15 residues long. J was trimmed by 12 bases and V by 1 base; bases with no gene match: 7. This CDR3 reads CASSLSGLAGGRSYF. CDR3 DNA sequence: TGTGCCAGCAGCTTGTCGGGACTAGCGGGAGGGCGGTCGTACTTC.

About this clonotype: Possible read error: a much larger clone is one base away. The gene calls are TRBV12-3 or TRBV12-4 and TRBJ2-7, with D unresolved. CDR3 size: 16 residues. The CDR3: CASSLARGAASYKQYF. The CDR3 bases are TGTGCCAGCAGTTTAGCGCGAGGCGCAGCCTCCTACAAGCAGTACTTC.

This clonotype has at least ten counts. The V and J genes are TRBV4-3 and TRBJ2-7; D uncertain. Germline-derived CDR1 and CDR2 are LGHNA and YSLEER. V was pared by 1 base and J by 3 bases, with 10 bases between. The CDR3 has 14 amino acids. CDR3 DNA sequence: TGCGCCAGCAGCCAAGTAGATAGGTACTACGAGCAGTACTTC. This encodes CASSQVDRYYEQYF.

About this clonotype: This may be a read error, as it is one base from a much larger clone. V usage is TRBV14 and J usage is TRBJ2-1; TRBD2 matches 7 bases. The CDR3 covers 17 residues. The germline gives CDR1 SGHDN, CDR2 FVKESK. CDR3 residues: CASSQDVRSGNYNEQLF. The CDR3 coding sequence is TGTGCCAGCAGCCAAGATGTGAGAAGCGGGAATTACAATGAGCAGCTCTTC.

This clonotype was observed a single time. A single base separates this from a much larger clone, so it may be a read error. The rearrangement links TRBV5-1 to TRBJ1-2; D gene ambiguous. Trimming stripped 3 bases from V and 2 bases from J, with 11 bases between. This CDR3 is 14 amino acids long. Germline assignment: CDR1 SGHRS and CDR2 YFSETQ. In DNA, the CDR3 is TGCGCCAGCAGCTCCGAAGGCGAAAACTATGGCTACACCTTC. Residues: CASSSEGENYGYTF.

On this clonotype: Germline and junction disagree at one end, which may indicate a read error. V is TRBV11-2 and J is TRBJ1-5; maybe TRBD1 (6 bases). The CDR3 sequence is 15 residues long. Per the germline V gene, CDR1 is SGHAT and CDR2 is FQNNGV. The CDR3 region has the DNA TGTGCCAGCAGCACCCGTGGGGGGGCAGATCAGCTCCAGCATTTT. Translation gives CASSTRGGADQLQHF.

Worth noting for this clonotype: This may be a read error: a much more frequent sequence differs by one nucleotide. This chain connects TRBV4-2 to TRBJ1-6; D possibly corresponds to TRBD1 (5 bases). Germline V lookup: CDR1 LGHNA, CDR2 YNFKEQ. This CDR3 comprises 15 residues. The CDR3 sequence is CANSQVSGDLSPLHF. As DNA, the CDR3 is TGTGCCAACAGCCAAGTCAGCGGGGACCTATCACCCCTCCACTTT.

This clonotype was observed a few times. The chain is built from TRBV6-1 and TRBJ2-7; the match to TRBD1 covers 8 bases. The junction had 8 bases not matched to a gene; V was cut back by 3 bases and J by 7 bases. CDR3 length: 14 amino acids. Germline CDR1 reads MNHNS; CDR2 reads SASEGT. The CDR3 DNA is TGTGCCAGCAGTGATAGACAGGGGCGGCTAGAGCAGTACTTC. Its protein product is CASSDRQGRLEQYF.

As to this clonotype: A single base separates this from a much larger clone, so it may be a read error. The chain employs TRBV6-6 and TRBJ1-2; D possibly corresponds to TRBD1 (5 bases). CDR1 is MNHNY and CDR2 is SVGAGI in the germline V gene (reference sequence). The length of the CDR3 is 14 residues. V was cut by 2 bases and J by 3 bases, with 10 bases left in between. In DNA, the CDR3 is TGTGCCAGCAGTTACAGTGGACATGACTATGGCTACACCTTC. Translating it yields CASSYSGHDYGYTF.

With regard to this clonotype: The final CDR3 position lacks the conserved phenylalanine or tryptophan, pointing to a likely read error. The DNA is omitted, as the CDR3 cannot be located on it reliably, and the CDR3 follows TCRdb's listing. The rearrangement uses TRBV11-2 and TRBJ2-1. The CDR3 adds up to 15 amino acids, both ends counted. CDR1 is SGHAT and CDR2 is FQNNGV in the germline V gene. CDR3 sequence reads: CASSLSLTSYNEKFY.

About this clonotype itself: One end of the junction fails to match germline, which may point to a read error. This chain connects TRBV4-1 to TRBJ1-4; D call uncertain. CDR3 size: 15 residues. The germline gives CDR1 MGHRA, CDR2 YSYEKL. The CDR3 protein is CTSSPSIGEIEKLFF. The CDR3, as DNA: TGCACCAGCAGCCCTTCAATTGGGGAGATTGAAAAACTGTTTTTT.

With respect to this clonotype: A junction boundary mismatches the germline segment, possibly from a read error. CDR3 loop: CGVKETGYEQYF. CDR3 coding DNA: TGCGGCGTTAAAGAAACAGGGTACGAGCAGTACTTC. The rearrangement links TRBV29-1 to TRBJ2-7; a possible D gene is TRBD1 (6 bases). Per germline, CDR1 SQVTM and CDR2 ANQGSEA. CDR3 length equals 12 residues.

In regard to this clonotype: It may be a read error: a sequence one base away is much more abundant. V usage is TRBV12-3 or TRBV12-4 and J usage is TRBJ1-6; 7 bases align to TRBD1. V lost 6 bases and J lost 4; bases outside the gene matches: 12. The CDR3 runs 17 residues. This CDR3 reads CASSPGTAFLYNSPLHF. The CDR3 bases are TGTGCCAGCAGCCCCGGGACAGCGTTCCTGTATAATTCACCCCTCCACTTT.